This T cell receptor (beta chain) was documented in a study of blood T cell repertoires in COVID-19. In the study overall: PBMCs, B-cell-depleted T cells, or T cells provided the cDNA or gDNA that made up the material.

Clones were read by immunoSEQ multiplex PCR, and TCRdb kept only the in-frame ones, dropping some. This table has 150,000 or so clones, around 88% appearing once. V lost 2 bases and J 4 bases, leaving 12 bases between the germline ends. The CDR3 length is 15 residues. Germline V gene lookup returns CDR1 KGHDR and CDR2 SFDVKD. The sample was peripheral blood. This TCR was recovered from a human donor in a cohort sampled during active COVID-19. The chain links TRBV24-1 to TRBJ2-3; D possibly corresponds to TRBD2 (7 bases). This CDR3 reads CATSDWGREPDTQYF. In nucleotides, the CDR3 is TGTGCCACCAGTGATTGGGGGCGGGAGCCAGATACGCAGTATTTT.